These T cell receptor beta chains were read from a single sample in a study of PD-1 blockade in classical Hodgkin lymphoma. Method: immunoSEQ multiplex PCR; TCRdb's copy keeps in-frame clones and lacks some. The sample lists about 23,000 clones, roughly 90% occurring once. Sequenced material: peripheral blood mononuclear cells (PBMCs), taken before the fourth cycle of nivolumab. The receptor source for this set is a human donor with classical Hodgkin lymphoma. The CDR3 runs from the conserved cysteine through the conserved F or W. The D gene is left open where the match is weak. Some rows have no size entry. The others give once, few or many, or a class for an expanded clone.

CDR3 DNA	CDR3 protein	J gene	V gene	clone size	D gene
TGTGCCAGCAGCCCCCGCAGCACCGGGGAGCTGTTTTTT	CASSPRSTGELFF	TRBJ2-2	TRBV6-4	medium-sized	.
TGTGCCAGCAGCGTAACGACAGGGTTCTACGAGCAGTACTTC	CASSVTTGFYEQYF	TRBJ2-7	TRBV9	.	TRBD1
TGTGCCAGCAGTTTCGGACAGGGAGGGGAGACCCAGTACTTC	CASSFGQGGETQYF	TRBJ2-5	TRBV27	.	.
TGTGCCAGTAGTTATCGACTAGCCGAACACTACGAGCAGTACTTC	CASSYRLAEHYEQYF	TRBJ2-7	TRBV19	.	TRBD2
TGTGCCTGGAGTCCTAGCCCTAACTATGGCTACACCTTC	CAWSPSPNYGYTF	TRBJ1-2	TRBV30	.	.
TGTGCCAGTAGTATGGGAGACGACCATCAAGGCTACACCTTC	CASSMGDDHQGYTF	TRBJ1-2	TRBV19	few	.
TGTGCCTGGAGTATCTACAATGAGCAGTTCTTC	CAWSIYNEQFF	TRBJ2-1	TRBV30	.	.
TGTGCCAGCTCACGGGCCCCCTGGACTAGATTATCTACAGATACGCAGTATTTT	CASSRAPWTRLSTDTQYF	TRBJ2-3	TRBV18	.	TRBD2
TGTGCCAGCAGCGGCGGGACAGGCCACAATCAGCCCCAGCATTTT	CASSGGTGHNQPQHF	TRBJ1-5	TRBV4-2	.	TRBD1
TGTGCCAGCTCACCTCCCCCCCTAGCGGGAGGGCCCAGAACCTACAATGAGCAGTTCTTC	CASSPPPLAGGPRTYNEQFF	TRBJ2-1	TRBV18	.	TRBD2
TGTGCCAGCAGCTCCTCCGGGGCCGGGAATCAGCCCCAGCATTTT	CASSSSGAGNQPQHF	TRBJ1-5	TRBV7-9	medium-sized	.
TGTGCCAGCAGCTTAAGGGCCCCGACAGGGGGTGAGCAGTTCTTC	CASSLRAPTGGEQFF	TRBJ2-1	TRBV11-3	.	TRBD1
TGCGCCAGCCGGCTTGTAGGCACTAGAGGTGAAAAACTGTTTTTT	CASRLVGTRGEKLFF	TRBJ1-4	TRBV5-1	.	.
TGTGCCAGCTCACCCCTACAGGGGGCAAGAGTCACTGAAGCTTTCTTT	CASSPLQGARVTEAFF	TRBJ1-1	TRBV18	.	TRBD1
TGTGCCAGCAGTTTCCGTGAAGCGGAGCAGTTCTTC	CASSFREAEQFF	TRBJ2-1	TRBV28	.	.
TGTGCCAGCAGCTTGGAGCTCAGGGGGCGCTTTGCCTCCCGGGGCTACACCTTC	CASSLELRGRFASRGYTF	TRBJ1-2	TRBV5-4	.	TRBD1
TGTGCCAGCTCACCACGCGTCAGGGGACCCTCTTATCCCAATGAGCAGTTCTTC	CASSPRVRGPSYPNEQFF	TRBJ2-1	TRBV18	.	.
TGTGCCAGCAGATCAACTAGTTTTCGGGCCGGGGAGCTGTTTTTT	CASRSTSFRAGELFF	TRBJ2-2	TRBV7-8	once	.
TGTGTCAGCAGTGAGTTTGGCAGGAGAGTAGTTTTGGGGTATGGCTACACCTTC	CVSSEFGRRVVLGYGYTF	TRBJ1-2	TRBV2	.	.
TGTGCCAGCAGCTGGGGGACAGGGGTTCGCTATGGCTACACCTTC	CASSWGTGVRYGYTF	TRBJ1-2	TRBV5-4	.	TRBD1
TGTGCCAGCAGACCAGCCGGGTTAACTGGGGAGACCCAGTACTTC	CASRPAGLTGETQYF	TRBJ2-5	TRBV5-4	once	.
TGTGCCAGCAGTCGGGGGAGCAATCAGCCCCAGCATTTT	CASSRGSNQPQHF	TRBJ1-5	TRBV7-9	.	.
TGCGCCAGCAGCCAAGGCAGCGGGGGCCCAGATACGCAGTATTTT	CASSQGSGGPDTQYF	TRBJ2-3	TRBV4-1	.	TRBD2